This T cell receptor beta chain emerged from a study of OX40 agonist ivuxolimab in advanced cancers. As for this clone: Its antigen remains unknown.

Broader study findings: At 0.1 to 3.0 mg/kg and by week 6, CD4+ and CD8+ T cells in the blood had expanded clonally. Averaged across samples, CD8+ T cells carried more expanded clones than CD4+ did.

The table came from immunoSEQ multiplex PCR; TCRdb's copy has only in-frame clones and leaves some out. Seen here are tens of thousands of clones, around 83% observed once, and the top ten hold 6.5%. Trimming removed 5 bases from V and 1 base from J; junction bases left unmatched: 4. The CDR3 runs to 14 residues. The germline CDR1 and CDR2 sequences are SGHVS and FQNEAQ. The sample in question was CD4+ or CD8+ T cells sorted from blood, obtained in a trial of the OX40 agonist ivuxolimab. This TCR came from an adult with an advanced solid tumor such as melanoma, head and neck, liver or kidney cancer. This chain links TRBV7-8 with TRBJ1-1, with 7 bases matching TRBD1. CDR3 in amino acids: CASSPGQTNTEAFF. The DNA of the CDR3 is TGTGCCAGCAGCCCGGGACAGACGAACACTGAAGCTTTCTTT.